This TCR beta chain was sequenced for a study of regulatory T cells in long-lasting Graves disease. Time point indicated: newly diagnosed GD, antithyroid drugs for less than 3 months. Construction of the TCR library relied on RNA isolated from PBMCs. Arm-PCR of CDR3 regions and iRepertoire HTBI primers were the basis on which TCR beta libraries were built. MiXCR was run by TCRdb on the multiplex PCR reads, yielding one entry per CDR3 protein. The table shows approximately 540,000 distinct CDR3 sequences, with 12% occurring only once. This clonotype was counted only a few times. These data also formed part of another study, on T cells in Graves' hyperthyroidism and ophthalmopathy.

Sequencing used peripheral blood mononuclear cells (PBMCs), obtained at new diagnosis, from a patient treated with antithyroid drugs. This sequence was found in a woman aged 30 to 39 with Graves disease.

CDR3 in amino acids: CASSRMGASSPLHF. CDR3 nucleotide sequence: TGTGCCAGCAGTCGGATGGGGGCCTCTTCACCCCTCCACTTT. The chain employs TRBV7-3 and TRBJ1-6; tentatively, D is TRBD1 (6 bases). Germline assignment: CDR1 SGHTA and CDR2 FQGTGA. The CDR3 runs to 14 residues. The V end was cut by 6 bases, the J end by 9 bases, with 15 bases between. Looking up the rest from reference TRBV7-3 and TRBJ1-6 gives the full variable domain: GAGVSQTPSNKVTEKGKYVELRCDPISGHTALYWYRQSLGQGPEFLIYFQGTGAADDSGLPNDRFFAVRPEGSVSTLKIQRTERGDSAVYLCASSRMGASSPLHFGNGTRLTVT.